One sample yielded the 26 T cell receptor beta chains listed below, sequenced in a study of glioma-infiltrating T cells after dendritic cell vaccination. As for time point: after dendritic cell vaccination, including at tumor progression/relapse. Using immunoSEQ multiplex PCR, the repertoire was profiled, and TCRdb retains in-frame clones only, with some absent. The sample comprises approximately 50,000 clones, approximately 90% of which are singletons, and less than 6.5% rests with the top ten. The source material was blood, sampled after dendritic cell vaccination. These TCRs come from a human donor with glioblastoma.

The chain links TRBV13 to TRBJ1-2; 9 bases match TRBD1. Germline V gene lookup returns CDR1 PRHDT and CDR2 FYEKMQ (reference sequence). The CDR3 covers 15 residues. J lost 6 bases, V lost 5 bases, and 10 bases had no gene match. The CDR3 region has the DNA TGTGCCAGCAGCCCGGGACAGGGATACGGGCATGGCTACACCTTC. Amino acids: CASSPGQGYGHGYTF.

J is TRBJ2-7 and V is TRBV28; 7 nucleotides match TRBD2. The CDR3 consists of 14 residues. Germline V gives CDR1 MDHEN, CDR2 SYDVKM. With V trimmed by 4 bases and J by 3 bases, 6 bases remained unmatched. Written as DNA, the CDR3 is TGTGCCAGCAGTTCCGGACTAGACCTCTACGAGCAGTACTTC. Protein product: CASSSGLDLYEQYF.

V usage is TRBV20-1 and J usage is TRBJ1-2, with D unresolved. This CDR3 comprises 11 residues. Per germline, CDR1 DFQATT and CDR2 SNEGSKA (reference sequence). Trimming shortened V by 6 bases and J by 0 bases, and 5 bases separated the two germline ends. The CDR3 nucleotides are TGCAGTGCGTCAGCTAACTATGGCTACACCTTC. Its translation: CSASANYGYTF.

This chain links TRBV27 with TRBJ1-4, with 9 bases fitting TRBD1. Germline-derived CDR1 and CDR2 are MNHEY and SMNVEV (reference sequence). The J segment lost 5 bases and the V segment lost 4 bases, leaving 2 bases of the junction unmatched. The CDR3 has 14 residues. CDR3 DNA sequence: TGTGCCAGCAGTTGGGGGACAGGGAATGAAAAACTGTTTTTT. Translating gives CASSWGTGNEKLFF.

The genes are TRBV7-2 and TRBJ1-1; D gene unclear. V dropped 1 base and J dropped 0 bases, with 9 bases sitting between them. This CDR3 has 15 residues. In germline, CDR1 is SGHTA, CDR2 FQGNSA. The CDR3 loop is CASSLGAGMNTEAFF. In DNA, the CDR3 is TGTGCCAGCAGCTTAGGAGCAGGCATGAACACTGAAGCTTTCTTT.

The gene calls are TRBV15 and TRBJ1-5, with 10 bases aligning to TRBD1. The V segment lost 0 bases and the J segment 15 bases; nucleotides outside the gene matches: 5. CDR3 length: 13 amino acids. CDR1 and CDR2 from the germline V gene are LNHNV and YYDKDF (reference sequence). The CDR3 is CATSRDPTGGLHF. The CDR3 region has the DNA TGTGCCACCAGCAGAGATCCGACAGGGGGCCTGCATTTT.

This sequence joins TRBV7-2 and TRBJ2-1; 7 nucleotides align to TRBD2. Germline trimming cut 5 bases from V and 6 bases from J; bases unmatched to any gene: 13. Looked up from germline, CDR1 is SGHTA and CDR2 is FQGNSA. The CDR3 extends over 16 amino acids. The CDR3 region is CASSLKAGWGFNEQFF. CDR3 DNA sequence: TGTGCCAGCAGCCTGAAAGCGGGATGGGGGTTCAATGAGCAGTTCTTC.

This chain joins TRBV27 and TRBJ2-7, with 10 bases that match TRBD2. The CDR3 runs 13 residues. The ends lost 6 bases at V and 5 bases at J; junction bases unmatched: 4. Germline values: CDR1 MNHEY, CDR2 SMNVEV (reference sequence). The CDR3 reads CASSTGLADEQYF. As DNA, the CDR3 is TGTGCCAGCAGCACCGGACTAGCGGACGAGCAGTACTTC.

Only a few counts were recorded for this clone. V gene TRBV6-6 combines with J gene TRBJ2-4; D gene uncertain. Germline values: CDR1 MNHNY, CDR2 SVGAGI (reference sequence). This CDR3 spans 16 amino acids. V lost 0 bases, J lost 0 bases, and 9 bases lay in between. The CDR3 sequence: CASSYSARLAKNIQYF. In DNA, the CDR3 is TGTGCCAGCAGTTACTCTGCCCGACTAGCCAAAAACATTCAGTACTTC.

V and J are TRBV6-1 and TRBJ2-5; 9 bases line up with TRBD2. The CDR3 consists of 15 residues. V shed 4 bases, J shed 4 bases, and the junction held 7 bases outside the gene matches. Germline V gene sequence: CDR1 MNHNS, CDR2 SASEGT. The CDR3 DNA is TGTGCCAGCAGTGGACTAGCGGCCAAAGTAGAGACCCAGTACTTC. This sequence encodes CASSGLAAKVETQYF.

The V and J genes are TRBV19 and TRBJ2-2; no reliable D call. Per the germline V gene, CDR1 is LNHDA and CDR2 is SQIVND (reference sequence). V was pared by 6 bases and J by 7 bases, with 12 bases between. CDR3 length: 13 residues. The CDR3 reads CASRGKLIGELFF. CDR3 bases: TGTGCCAGTAGGGGCAAGTTAATCGGGGAGCTGTTTTTT.

V and J are TRBV29-1 and TRBJ1-5, with a weak D call TRBD1 (5 bases). The CDR3 covers 14 residues. Germline V CDR1 and CDR2: SQVTM, ANQGSEA. V gave up 4 bases and J gave up 0 bases, with 10 bases separating them. CDR3 bases: TGCAGCGTTGCGGTCGGGGGTAGCAATCAGCCCCAGCATTTT. It is translated as CSVAVGGSNQPQHF.

CDR3 DNA sequence: TGTGCCAGCAGCCACAGTCCGAACACAGATACGCAGTATTTT. Protein sequence: CASSHSPNTDTQYF. The rearrangement links TRBV4-2 to TRBJ2-3; no clear D. Germline CDR1 LGHNA, CDR2 YNFKEQ. With 3 bases removed from V and 2 bases from J, the gap between germline ends came to 9 bases. The CDR3 is 14 residues long.

The rearrangement joins TRBV25-1 to TRBJ2-7; 8 bases are shared with TRBD1. Germline loops: CDR1 MGHDK, CDR2 SYGVNS. This CDR3 has 13 amino acids. The V and J ends lost 8 bases and 7 bases, in that order; junction bases with no gene match: 10. CDR3 protein: CASSRDRQGEQYF. Written as DNA, the CDR3 is TGTGCCAGCTCCCGGGACAGGCAAGGGGAGCAGTACTTC.

The V call is TRBV5-4, the J call TRBJ2-3; 11 bases fit TRBD1. This CDR3 spans 14 amino acids. Germline-derived CDR1 and CDR2 are SGHNT and YYREEE (reference sequence). V gave up 6 bases and J gave up 5 bases; unmatched junction bases: 5. Written as DNA, the CDR3 is TGTGCCAGCACCCCGGACAGGGGGCTAGATACGCAGTATTTT. Translation gives CASTPDRGLDTQYF. The full variable domain, completed using reference TRBV5-4 and TRBJ2-3, is ETGVTQSPTHLIKTRGQQVTLRCSSQSGHNTVSWYQQALGQGPQFIFQYYREEENGRGNFPPRFSGLQFPNYSSELNVNALELDDSALYLCASTPDRGLDTQYFGPGTRLTVL.

CDR3 nucleotides: TGTGCCAGCAGCTGGAAGCGGGAGAAATATTACAATGAGCAGTTCTTC. Translated: CASSWKREKYYNEQFF. The chain joins TRBV5-4 to TRBJ2-1; 8 positions agree with TRBD2. The CDR3 is made up of 16 amino acids. Germline CDR1 reads SGHNT; CDR2 reads YYREEE (reference sequence). The trim removed 3 bases at V and 4 bases at J, leaving 9 bases unmatched.

The chain links TRBV30 to TRBJ1-3; D is perhaps TRBD1 (6 bases). V lost 5 bases and J lost 0, with 11 bases in between. CDR3 length: 14 residues. In germline, CDR1 is GTSNPN, CDR2 SVGIG (reference sequence). The CDR3 DNA sequence: TGTGCCTGGGATCAGGGGTTCTCTGGAAACACCATATATTTT. Protein: CAWDQGFSGNTIYF.

V usage is TRBV2 and J usage is TRBJ2-1; TRBD1 aligns across 10 bases. Germline V gene data show CDR1 as SNHLY and CDR2 as FYNNEI. The J segment lost 0 bases and the V segment lost 6 bases, leaving 14 bases of the junction unmatched. The CDR3 covers 19 residues. This CDR3 reads CASRTGTGVPLGSYNEQFF. In nucleotides, the CDR3 is TGTGCCAGCAGAACCGGGACAGGGGTCCCCTTGGGCTCCTACAATGAGCAGTTCTTC.

The chain uses TRBV11-2 and TRBJ2-3, with a tentative D call TRBD2 (5 bases). The V gene's germline CDR1 is SGHAT and CDR2 FQNNGV. V was cut by 5 bases and J by 5 bases, with 11 bases left in between. The CDR3 is made up of 13 amino acids. CDR3 in DNA: TGTGCCAGCAGCCCTAGCCTCCAAGATACGCAGTATTTT. Translating gives CASSPSLQDTQYF.

The chain recombines TRBV27 with TRBJ2-2; weak D call: TRBD2 (6 bases). Looked up from germline, CDR1 is MNHEY and CDR2 is SMNVEV (reference sequence). CDR3 length: 17 amino acids. With 4 bases removed from V and 0 bases from J, the gap between germline ends came to 15 bases. The CDR3: CASSSDLALANTGELFF. For the CDR3, the DNA is TGTGCCAGCAGTTCAGATCTAGCGTTGGCGAACACCGGGGAGCTGTTTTTT.

The chain couples TRBV7-2 to TRBJ2-1; 9 positions agree with TRBD2. J lost 4 bases, V lost 2 bases, and 3 bases had no gene match. There are 15 residues in the CDR3. Germline V gene data show CDR1 as SGHTA and CDR2 as FQGNSA. DNA for the CDR3: TGTGCCAGCAGCTTAACTCTAGCGGGGTACAATGAGCAGTTCTTC. Translation gives CASSLTLAGYNEQFF.

This clone came up a few times. The chain uses TRBV10-3 and TRBJ1-4; 9 nucleotides agree with TRBD1. Germline trimming cut 6 bases from V and 5 bases from J; bases unmatched to any gene: 10. Germline CDR1 reads ENHRY; CDR2 reads SYGVKD. The CDR3 has 16 amino acids. In DNA, the CDR3 is TGTGCCATCAGCGGGACAGGGAAGGGGCCCAATGAAAAACTGTTTTTT. Translation: CAISGTGKGPNEKLFF.

The chain links TRBV2 to TRBJ2-3; 11 nucleotides align to TRBD1. Germline-derived CDR1 and CDR2 are SNHLY and FYNNEI. J lost 6 bases, V lost 8 bases, and 4 bases had no gene match. This CDR3 is built from 13 residues. CDR3 residues: CASWTGGRDTQYF. CDR3 sequence (DNA): TGTGCCAGCTGGACAGGGGGCAGGGATACGCAGTATTTT.

The V call is TRBV30, the J call TRBJ2-1; TRBD2 matches at 11 bases. Trimming cost V 1 base and J 3 bases; bases outside gene matches: 2. Germline CDR1 GTSNPN, CDR2 SVGIG (reference sequence). CDR3 length: 15 amino acids. The CDR3 region is CAWSEGTSGYNEQFF. DNA of the CDR3: TGTGCCTGGAGTGAAGGGACTAGCGGCTACAATGAGCAGTTCTTC.

The chain has TRBV28 and TRBJ2-6; D gene unclear. Germline loops: CDR1 MDHEN, CDR2 SYDVKM. The CDR3 consists of 14 residues. Trimming cost V 2 bases and J 9 bases, with 11 bases left between them. CDR3: CASSLSARINVLTF. For the CDR3, the DNA is TGTGCCAGCAGTTTAAGTGCGAGGATCAACGTCCTGACTTTC.

The rearrangement joins TRBV6-1 to TRBJ2-2, with 10 bases that match TRBD2. Germline-derived CDR1 and CDR2 are MNHNS and SASEGT. The CDR3 runs 15 residues. Losses at the gene ends were 5 bases for V and 4 bases for J; bases not matched to a gene: 4. Here the CDR3 DNA reads TGTGCCAGCAGTACGGGACTAGCGAGCACCGGGGAGCTGTTTTTT. Amino acid sequence: CASSTGLASTGELFF.